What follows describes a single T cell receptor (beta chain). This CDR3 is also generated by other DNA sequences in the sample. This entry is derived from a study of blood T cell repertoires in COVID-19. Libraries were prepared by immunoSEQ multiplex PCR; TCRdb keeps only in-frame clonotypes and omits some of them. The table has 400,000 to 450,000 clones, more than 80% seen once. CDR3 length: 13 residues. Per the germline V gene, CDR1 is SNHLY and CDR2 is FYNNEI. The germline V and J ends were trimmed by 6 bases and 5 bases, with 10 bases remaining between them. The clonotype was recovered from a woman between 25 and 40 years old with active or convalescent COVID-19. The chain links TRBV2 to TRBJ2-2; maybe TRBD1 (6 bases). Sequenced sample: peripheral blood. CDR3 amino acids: CASSEQGTGELFF. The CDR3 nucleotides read TGTGCCAGCAGCGAACAGGGAACCGGGGAGCTGTTTTTT.